One T cell receptor (beta chain) is described in this entry. Its cognate antigen has yet to be identified. No per-base quality is available; no much larger clone lies one base away. The sample comes from a study of shared clonotypes between healthy human individuals (dated by TCRdb to 2018 to 2021). About the study as a whole: The cohort included three men and a couple of women between 18 and 49 years of age. For each donor, CD4 naive and CD4 memory were each given three plates, CD8 naive was given two plates, and CD8 memory was given one plate. Blood TCR repertoires of five healthy adults were deeply sequenced to estimate repertoire size and the extent of clonotype sharing between individuals. To increase sequencing depth and limit assay-specific biases, different laboratories used diverse techniques to prepare libraries and sequence TCR repertoires. Each donor's leukapheresis produced roughly between roughly 0.85 and 10 billion PBMCs. Broader findings and caveats from the paper: Estimated clonotype richness was generally larger for naive than for memory subsets. The small number of donors limited the genetic and exposure-history diversity represented. Based on pairwise subsampling, the degree of clonotype sharing among donors was expected to be affected by sequencing depth. Compared with non-shared clonotypes, the clonotypes found in all four sorted-subset donors had higher generation probabilities. Sharing across a few donors was observed for about 5% of naive CD4, about 4% of naive CD8, about 2.3% of memory CD4, and roughly 0.4% of memory CD8 clonotypes. Rarefaction of sorted-subset datasets indicated incomplete sequencing despite the large sequencing depth. Sampling was restricted to blood, and TCR repertoires in tissues likely differ from the TCR repertoires found in blood.

The donors were healthy, HIV-negative adults with no recently reported acute infections or vaccinations. All donors were Caucasian adults living in Nashville, Tennessee, USA. CD4+ T cells were enriched through magnetic negative selection, after which naive cells were positively selected on CD45RA and the remaining negative fraction served as the memory subset. Blood was collected by leukapheresis, and PBMCs were isolated by Ficoll-Histopaque density gradient centrifugation and then cryopreserved in liquid nitrogen vapor phase. Analytical flow cytometry was used to check the purity and quantity of each magnetically sorted T cell population. Each sorted fraction had its genomic DNA isolated and then quantified by UV absorbance on a Nanodrop 2000c. TCR CDR3 regions were amplified from genomic DNA by multiplex PCR using the deep immunoSEQ assay. Extracted genomic DNA from each cell subset was spread evenly across all wells of several immunoSEQ 96-well plates, with each plate serving as a replicate. For sorted subsets, approximately 200 ng of genomic DNA, equivalent to roughly 30,000 T cell genomes, went into each replicate PCR. Purified libraries were measured with a Qubit 3.0 fluorometer, size-checked on a Bioanalyzer 2100, and measured again with the KAPA Library Quantification kit. A separate single-read 150-cycle Illumina NextSeq 550 flow cell was used to sequence each immunoSEQ 96-well plate. Per the source publication's procedure: Because the immunoSEQ output included only junctional sequences and no quality scores, the filtering could not be the same as the filtering used for full-length reads. To assign V/J genes and CDR3, sequences were annotated using PyIR, a Python wrapper for IgBLAST v1.9, with IMGT germline references. Reads were filtered out if the reads had weak V/J assignments (E-value above 1e-6), no CDR3, stop codons, out-of-frame junctions, or ambiguous translated residues. V3J clonotypes were defined as sequences sharing an identical inferred V gene, J gene, and CDR3 amino acid sequence. Percentage overlap between repertoires was computed as shared unique clonotypes divided by the size of the smaller repertoire. Richness of each repertoire was evaluated using RTK rarefaction, the Chao1 estimator, and Recon v2.1 estimates of unobserved clonotypes. Generation probabilities for all TCRbeta clonotypes obtained by the gDNA method from several donors were computed using OLGA. The table comes from immuneACCESS by way of TCRdb, which keeps in-frame sequences with V and J called. Part of the clones is missing from these tables; in studies checked, under half for an unresolved V gene and the rest for unknown reasons. V, J and clone size reflect that table, while D and trimming were determined from the DNA. For this sample there are over a million clones; roughly 95% appear just once. Of the sample, about 1% is held by the ten largest clones.

This receptor was identified in a man younger than 45 in good health. The sample was naive CD4+ T cells sorted from blood. Sample cell subset or site, as interpreted from the label and publication: CD45RA+ positively selected.

Here the CDR3 is given as CASSKGLFGAPYEQYF. DNA sequence: TGTGCCAGTAGTAAGGGTCTTTTCGGGGCTCCCTACGAGCAGTACTTC. The rearranged segments are TRBV19 and TRBJ2-7; the D call is tentative, TRBD1 or TRBD2, as each matches 5 bases. The CDR3 has 16 amino acids, counting the end cysteine and phenylalanine. Only the CDR3 DNA stays, 48 bases, in frame from base 1. CDR1 and CDR2, looked up from the germline V gene (reference sequence), are LNHDA and SQIVND. V is reduced by 4 bases and J by 2 bases, leaving a spacing of 18 bases between them.